The 26 T cell receptor beta chains reported below all come from one sample, sequenced in a study of beta chain features in type 1 diabetes (dated 2018 in TCRdb). Library preparation used the immunoSEQ multiplex PCR assay. The entire isolated RNA was reverse transcribed using the High Capacity cDNA Reverse Transcription Kit, and thus expressed TCRB transcripts were sequenced. Not all clones reach the TCRdb copy of this immuneACCESS table, which keeps in-frame sequences only. Checked studies attribute under half of the gap to unresolved V genes and leave the rest unexplained. Recorded for this sample are around 340,000 clones; 6.5% to 10% of them occurred a single time. Under 0.5% of the sample is taken by the ten largest. Sequenced sample: central memory CD4+ T cells from blood. The source is a woman under 30 in good health.

CDR3 loop: CASRSGWGEQYF. The CDR3 region has the DNA TGTGCCAGCCGATCAGGGTGGGGCGAGCAGTACTTC. The rearrangement joins TRBV14 to TRBJ2-7; possible D gene TRBD1, 5 bases. The CDR3 runs to 12 residues. CDR1 and CDR2 (germline): SGHDN, FVKESK. Trimming took off 8 bases at V and 6 bases at J, with 14 bases between the two ends.

The rearrangement uses TRBV7-2 and TRBJ2-7; D perhaps matches TRBD2 (6 bases). Germline CDR1 is SGHTA and CDR2 is FQGNSA. V lost 5 bases to trimming and J lost 3 bases, with 11 bases between them. The length of the CDR3 is 13 residues. CDR3 nucleotides: TGTGCCAGCAGCCGACTAGTTCTCTACGAGCAGTACTTC. Translated: CASSRLVLYEQYF.

The table lists this clone with a few counts. The V gene is TRBV28, the J gene TRBJ2-5; TRBD2 matches 7 bases. The V and J ends lost 5 bases and 2 bases, in that order; junction bases with no gene match: 5. CDR1 MDHEN and CDR2 SYDVKM come from the germline V gene. This CDR3 has 14 residues. The CDR3 DNA sequence: TGTGCCAGCAGTACGTCCGGGAGGCAAGAGACCCAGTACTTC. It encodes CASSTSGRQETQYF.

This clone turned up a few times. Within the sample, other DNA sequences also encode this same CDR3. The chain recombines TRBV28 with TRBJ2-5; D call uncertain. The CDR3 has 13 amino acids. Germline-derived CDR1 and CDR2 are MDHEN and SYDVKM. With 3 bases removed from V and 5 bases from J, the gap between germline ends came to 10 bases. CDR3 in amino acids: CASSLNLGETQYF. In DNA, the CDR3 is TGTGCCAGCAGTTTGAACCTGGGGGAGACCCAGTACTTC.

This chain joins TRBV25-1 and TRBJ2-4; D is possibly TRBD1 (6 bases). The CDR3 spans 13 residues. From germline, CDR1 is MGHDK and CDR2 SYGVNS. V lost 5 bases, J lost 5 bases, and 10 bases lay in between. The CDR3: CASSRSGENIQYF. CDR3 bases: TGTGCCAGCAGTAGGTCAGGGGAAAACATTCAGTACTTC.

This sequence joins TRBV6-1 and TRBJ2-7; D possibly corresponds to TRBD1 (5 bases). V was shortened by 1 base and J by 0 bases, with 7 bases between the two germline ends. The CDR3 length is 14 residues. Germline lookup yields CDR1 MNHNS and CDR2 SASEGT. In nucleotides, the CDR3 is TGTGCCAGCAGTGAAGGAGGACACTCCTACGAGCAGTACTTC. Translation: CASSEGGHSYEQYF.

The CDR3 protein is CASSNREGSYGYTF. CDR3 sequence (DNA): TGTGCCAGCAGTAACAGGGAGGGGAGCTATGGCTACACCTTC. The chain links TRBV6-6 to TRBJ1-2; weak D call: TRBD1 (6 bases). Germline CDR1 reads MNHNY; CDR2 reads SVGAGI (reference sequence). CDR3 length: 14 residues. The V end lost 5 bases, the J end lost 4 bases, and 14 bases lay between the germline ends.

This clone was observed a handful of times. DNA of the CDR3: TGTGCCAGCAGCCAAACCAGTAACGAGCAGTACTTC. The encoded protein is CASSQTSNEQYF. V gene TRBV6-5 combines with J gene TRBJ2-7; D gene ambiguous. Germline CDR1 and CDR2: MNHEY and SVGAGI. This CDR3 has 12 residues. The ends were cut back, 6 bases at V and 5 bases at J, with 11 bases in the middle.

This clone was counted at least ten times. The rearrangement uses TRBV7-9 and TRBJ2-4; D is unclear. CDR3 length equals 14 residues. Germline lookup yields CDR1 SEHNR and CDR2 FQNEAQ (reference sequence). Trimming cost V 5 bases and J 6 bases, with 14 bases left between them. CDR3 amino acids: CASSLPSLGNIQYF. The CDR3, as DNA: TGTGCCAGCAGCCTGCCGAGTTTGGGAAACATTCAGTACTTC.

The V gene is TRBV18, the J gene TRBJ2-1; D is ambiguous. V was trimmed by 3 bases and J by 0 bases, leaving 9 bases between them. Germline assignment: CDR1 KGHSH and CDR2 LQKENI. This CDR3 is 15 amino acids long. In DNA, the CDR3 is TGTGCCAGCTCACCTGGGATGGGCTCCTACAATGAGCAGTTCTTC. This codes for CASSPGMGSYNEQFF.

The rearrangement links TRBV28 to TRBJ2-5, with 8 bases matching TRBD1. The CDR3 has 14 amino acids. CDR1 and CDR2 from the germline V gene are MDHEN and SYDVKM. The junction had 6 bases not matched to a gene; V was cut back by 5 bases and J by 4 bases. The CDR3 region is CASSPPGTGETQYF. The DNA of the CDR3 is TGTGCCAGCAGTCCCCCGGGGACAGGAGAGACCCAGTACTTC.

Worth noting for this clone: Other DNA sequences in the sample encode the same CDR3. The chain joins TRBV5-6 to TRBJ1-2; maybe TRBD1 (6 bases). The CDR3 consists of 13 residues. Germline CDR1 and CDR2: SGHDT and YYEEEE. Trimming took off 5 bases at V and 1 base at J, with 9 bases between the two ends. Here the CDR3 DNA reads TGTGCCAGCAGTTCCAGGGGTAACTATGGCTACACCTTC. This encodes CASSSRGNYGYTF.

This clone was detected ten times or more. J is TRBJ1-5 and V is TRBV15; D remains ambiguous. This CDR3 spans 12 amino acids. Germline V gene sequence: CDR1 LNHNV, CDR2 YYDKDF (reference sequence). Trimming pared 1 base from V and 7 bases from J, leaving 5 bases between. CDR3 nucleotide sequence: TGTGCCACCAGCAGAGCTGGCCAGCCCCAGCATTTT. Translation gives CATSRAGQPQHF.

This clone was counted a few times. The rearrangement links TRBV5-1 to TRBJ1-2; 9 positions match TRBD1. The germline CDR1 and CDR2 sequences are SGHRS and YFSETQ. J was trimmed by 8 bases and V by 4 bases; bases with no gene match: 12. The CDR3 is 15 residues long. CDR3 sequence reads: CASSQNQQGAKGYTF. The CDR3 nucleotides read TGCGCCAGCAGCCAAAACCAACAGGGGGCGAAGGGCTACACCTTC.

The chain employs TRBV19 and TRBJ2-5; 9 bases align to TRBD2. The ends lost 9 bases at V and 4 bases at J; junction bases unmatched: 6. The CDR3 covers 13 residues. Germline-derived CDR1 and CDR2 are LNHDA and SQIVND (reference sequence). The CDR3 is CASAGGERETQYF. The CDR3 DNA sequence: TGTGCCAGCGCGGGAGGGGAGCGAGAGACCCAGTACTTC.

This clone was observed many times. This chain uses TRBV7-2 with TRBJ1-2; D is possibly TRBD1 (6 bases). Germline V CDR1 and CDR2: SGHTA, FQGNSA. The CDR3 has 15 amino acids. The V end lost 5 bases, the J end lost 2 bases, and 15 bases lay between the germline ends. For the CDR3, the DNA is TGTGCCAGCAGCCCAAACGACAGGTTCAACTATGGCTACACCTTC. This gives the protein CASSPNDRFNYGYTF.

This clone turned up a few times. The J gene is TRBJ1-5, the V gene TRBV2; 9 bases match TRBD1. The CDR3 covers 14 residues. The trim removed 4 bases at V and 5 bases at J, leaving 3 bases unmatched. Germline V gene sequence: CDR1 SNHLY, CDR2 FYNNEI. The CDR3 DNA follows: TGTGCCAGCAGTGGGACAGGGGTAGATCAGCCCCAGCATTTT. It encodes CASSGTGVDQPQHF.

This clone was recorded many times. The chain has TRBV29-1 and TRBJ2-5, with 13 positions matching TRBD2. Germline values: CDR1 SQVTM, CDR2 ANQGSEA. After removal of 6 bases from V and 10 bases from J, the junction contained 8 bases not matched to a gene. This CDR3 has 13 residues. The CDR3 sequence: CSVIGLAGEGQYF. The CDR3 bases are TGCAGCGTCATTGGACTAGCGGGAGAGGGCCAGTACTTC.

Concerning this clone itself: Other DNA sequences from this sample encode an identical CDR3 as well. CDR3: CASSLAVSDEQYF. The CDR3 DNA follows: TGTGCCAGCAGCTTGGCAGTATCCGACGAGCAGTACTTC. The chain links TRBV7-9 to TRBJ2-7; D is uncertain. The germline V and J ends were trimmed by 3 bases and 5 bases, with 11 bases remaining between them. The CDR3 totals 13 residues. Germline V gives CDR1 SEHNR, CDR2 FQNEAQ (reference sequence).

This chain uses TRBV7-3 with TRBJ2-3; D gene ambiguous. V was pared by 3 bases and J by 2 bases, with 12 bases between. This CDR3 comprises 15 residues. In germline, CDR1 is SGHTA, CDR2 FQGTGA. Written as DNA, the CDR3 is TGTGCCAGCAGCTTCCGGGCGGCGACCACAGATACGCAGTATTTT. It yields the protein CASSFRAATTDTQYF.

About this clone: This CDR3 is also generated by other DNA sequences in the sample. The chain couples TRBV18 to TRBJ2-7, with 8 bases that match TRBD1. J was trimmed by 2 bases and V by 2 bases; bases with no gene match: 2. This CDR3 has 14 amino acids. Per germline, CDR1 KGHSH and CDR2 LQKENI. The CDR3 reads CASSPTGGPYEQYF. CDR3 nucleotides: TGTGCCAGCTCACCAACAGGGGGGCCCTACGAGCAGTACTTC. Looking up the rest from reference TRBV18 and TRBJ2-7 gives the full variable domain: NAGVMQNPRHLVRRRGQEARLRCSPMKGHSHVYWYRQLPEEGLKFMVYLQKENIIDESGMPKERFSAEFPKEGPSILRIQQVVRGDSAAYFCASSPTGGPYEQYFGPGTRLTVT.

Only a few counts were recorded for this clone. This rearrangement joins TRBV28 to TRBJ1-4; D unresolved. CDR3 size: 18 residues. The V end was cut by 4 bases, the J end by 2 bases, with 20 bases between. Looked up from germline, CDR1 is MDHEN and CDR2 is SYDVKM. The CDR3 sequence: CASSSSPPLGPTNEKLFF. The DNA of the CDR3 is TGTGCCAGCAGTTCCTCTCCTCCCCTAGGGCCCACTAATGAAAAACTGTTTTTT. Based on the CDR3 plus reference TRBV28 and TRBJ1-4, the full variable domain is DVKVTQSSRYLVKRTGEKVFLECVQDMDHENMFWYRQDPGLGLRLIYFSYDVKMKEKGDIPEGYSVSREKKERFSLILESASTNQTSMYLCASSSSPPLGPTNEKLFFGSGTQLSVL.

This clone occurred once. Other DNA variants within this sample encode the same CDR3. Here the CDR3 DNA reads TGTGCCAGCAGGGGTCTTGAAGAGACCCAGTACTTC. Amino acids: CASRGLEETQYF. The gene calls are TRBV27 and TRBJ2-5; D ambiguous. CDR1 MNHEY and CDR2 SMNVEV come from the germline V gene (reference sequence). V was pared by 6 bases and J by 3 bases, with 8 bases between. The CDR3 loop spans 12 amino acids.

This clone was seen a handful of times. The rearrangement joins TRBV28 to TRBJ2-5, with D possibly matching TRBD2 (6 bases). The CDR3 contains 14 residues. The ends were cut back, 3 bases at V and 3 bases at J, with 11 bases in the middle. The V gene's germline CDR1 is MDHEN and CDR2 SYDVKM. For the CDR3, the DNA is TGTGCCAGCAGTTTGGTCGGGAGCGAAGAGACCCAGTACTTC. Its protein is CASSLVGSEETQYF.

This clone has a handful of counts. The CDR3 loop is CATSGQTETEAFF. CDR3 sequence (DNA): TGTGCCACCAGCGGCCAGACAGAAACTGAAGCTTTCTTT. The chain joins TRBV15 to TRBJ1-1; weak D call: TRBD1 (5 bases). CDR3 length: 13 residues. Trimming took 5 bases from V and 5 from J, leaving 12 bases between them. Germline V gene lookup returns CDR1 LNHNV and CDR2 YYDKDF (reference sequence).

The chain has TRBV10-2 and TRBJ2-6, with TRBD1 matching over 10 bases. This CDR3 region has 17 residues. Germline CDR1 and CDR2: WSHSY and SAAADI. After removal of 3 bases from V and 2 bases from J, the junction contained 4 bases not matched to a gene. The CDR3 region has the DNA TGCGCCAGCAGTGACGGACAGGGGGTAACTGGGGCCAACGTCCTGACTTTC. Protein product: CASSDGQGVTGANVLTF.